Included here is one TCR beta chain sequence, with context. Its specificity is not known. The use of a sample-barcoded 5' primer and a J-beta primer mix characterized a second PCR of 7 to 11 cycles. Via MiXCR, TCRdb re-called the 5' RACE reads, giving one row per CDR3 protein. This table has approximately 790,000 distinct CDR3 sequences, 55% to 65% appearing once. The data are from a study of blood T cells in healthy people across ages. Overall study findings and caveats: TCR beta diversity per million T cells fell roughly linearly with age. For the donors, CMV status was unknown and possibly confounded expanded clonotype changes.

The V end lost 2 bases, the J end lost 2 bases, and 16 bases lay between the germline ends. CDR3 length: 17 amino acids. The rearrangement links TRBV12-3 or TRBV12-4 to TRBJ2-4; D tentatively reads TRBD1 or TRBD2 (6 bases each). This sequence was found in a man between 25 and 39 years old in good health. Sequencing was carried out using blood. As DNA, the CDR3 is TGTGCCAGCAGTTTACTCCCCGGGGGCCTATCCAAAAACATTCAGTACTTC. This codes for CASSLLPGGLSKNIQYF.